The 18 T cell receptor beta chains reported below all come from one sample, sequenced in a study of T cell responses to AZD1222 COVID-19 vaccine. Produced via immunoSEQ multiplex PCR; TCRdb's table is partial and in-frame only. The sample lists more than 70,000 clones; about 86% were seen once. Sequences were derived from peripheral blood, sampled on day 0 of AZD1222 vaccination. Every receptor here comes from an adult in good health.

This chain connects TRBV28 to TRBJ1-2, with D uncertain. The CDR3 sequence is 13 residues long. Trimming removed 5 bases at V and 4 bases at J, with 11 bases between. CDR1 is MDHEN, CDR2 SYDVKM, per germline. The CDR3 sequence is CASSVGEVYGYTF. As DNA, the CDR3 is TGTGCCAGCAGTGTTGGGGAGGTCTATGGCTACACCTTC.

The chain joins TRBV6-6 to TRBJ2-1, with unresolved D. Germline V gene data show CDR1 as MNHNY and CDR2 as SVGAGI (reference sequence). This CDR3 region has 16 residues. V was trimmed by 2 bases and J by 2 bases, leaving 13 bases between them. CDR3 region: CASSYKVRTTYNEQFF. DNA of the CDR3: TGTGCCAGCAGTTACAAGGTGCGGACCACCTACAATGAGCAGTTCTTC.

The rearrangement links TRBV9 to TRBJ1-2; possibly TRBD1 for D (6 bases). Trimming cost V 3 bases and J 0 bases, with 9 bases left between them. Looked up from germline, CDR1 is SGDLS and CDR2 is YYNGEE. The CDR3 runs 14 residues. The CDR3: CASSDRATNYGYTF. In DNA form, the CDR3 reads TGTGCCAGCAGCGACAGGGCGACTAACTATGGCTACACCTTC.

The chain employs TRBV7-9 and TRBJ2-4; TRBD1 matches 8 bases. The length of the CDR3 is 15 residues. The V gene end was trimmed by 4 bases and the J gene end by 2 bases; junction bases not matched to a gene: 4. Germline CDR1 is SEHNR and CDR2 is FQNEAQ (reference sequence). CDR3 DNA sequence: TGTGCCAGCAGCTGGGACAGGATCACCAAAAACATTCAGTACTTC. Encoded protein: CASSWDRITKNIQYF.

The V call is TRBV11-3, the J call TRBJ2-1; tentatively, D is TRBD1 (5 bases). V lost 5 bases, J lost 0 bases, and 8 bases lay in between. There are 14 residues in the CDR3. Germline V gives CDR1 SGHNT, CDR2 YENEEA. Written as DNA, the CDR3 is TGTGCCAGCAGCCGACAGAGCTCCTACAATGAGCAGTTCTTC. Amino acid sequence: CASSRQSSYNEQFF.

This clone was counted a single time. This rearrangement joins TRBV10-3 to TRBJ1-6; TRBD1 agrees at 10 bases. The germline gives CDR1 ENHRY, CDR2 SYGVKD. With V trimmed by 10 bases and J by 6 bases, 3 bases remained unmatched. There are 13 residues in the CDR3. CDR3 coding DNA: TGTGCCAACCGGGACAGGGGTAATTCACCCCTCCACTTT. Amino acids: CANRDRGNSPLHF.

For the CDR3, the DNA is TGTGCCAGCAGCCCCCCTAGCTATAAGGGTGTGACCCAGTACTTC. Amino acid sequence: CASSPPSYKGVTQYF. The V call is TRBV7-2, the J call TRBJ2-5; D possibly corresponds to TRBD2 (5 bases). This CDR3 spans 15 amino acids. Germline CDR1 reads SGHTA; CDR2 reads FQGNSA. The V end was cut by 5 bases, the J end by 7 bases, with 20 bases between.

The gene calls are TRBV3-1 (or the pseudogene TRBV3-2) and TRBJ2-4; D is uncertain. With 0 bases removed from V and 0 bases from J, the gap between germline ends came to 12 bases. The CDR3 runs 17 residues. Germline CDR1 reads LGHDT; CDR2 reads YNNKEL (reference sequence). The DNA of the CDR3 is TGTGCCAGCAGCCAAGAATTGAGGAATCTAGCCAAAAACATTCAGTACTTC. It specifies CASSQELRNLAKNIQYF.

The CDR3 protein is CASSLVVQGTMNTEAFF. CDR3 DNA sequence: TGTGCCAGCAGCTTGGTTGTTCAAGGTACCATGAACACTGAAGCTTTCTTT. The rearrangement links TRBV5-6 to TRBJ1-1; no clear D. This CDR3 has 17 amino acids. Germline CDR1 and CDR2: SGHDT and YYEEEE. The V and J ends lost 0 bases and 0 bases respectively, with 15 bases between them.

The genes are TRBV14 and TRBJ1-1; 7 nucleotides line up with TRBD1. Germline CDR1 is SGHDN and CDR2 is FVKESK. This CDR3 comprises 20 residues. The V and J ends lost 0 bases and 1 base, in that order; junction bases with no gene match: 17. The CDR3 region has the DNA TGTGCCAGCAGCCAAGAATTTCGGACAGGATCTCGAAGGGGGAACACTGAAGCTTTCTTT. It codes for CASSQEFRTGSRRGNTEAFF. The whole variable domain, filled in from reference TRBV14 and TRBJ1-1, reads EAGVTQFPSHSVIEKGQTVTLRCDPISGHDNLYWYRRVMGKEIKFLLHFVKESKQDESGMPNNRFLAERTGGTYSTLKVQPAELEDSGVYFCASSQEFRTGSRRGNTEAFFGQGTRLTVV.

The rearrangement uses TRBV27 and TRBJ2-3; a weak D match, TRBD2 (6 bases). The CDR3 extends over 16 amino acids. The germline V and J ends were trimmed by 8 bases and 6 bases, with 24 bases remaining between them. Germline assignment: CDR1 MNHEY and CDR2 SMNVEV (reference sequence). CDR3 DNA: TGTGCCAGCTCCGGGAGAGGCGGGCCCCTGCGGGATACGCAGTATTTT. Translated: CASSGRGGPLRDTQYF.

The rearrangement links TRBV19 to TRBJ2-7; 10 bases agree with TRBD2. With V trimmed by 5 bases and J by 5 bases, 12 bases remained unmatched. The germline gives CDR1 LNHDA, CDR2 SQIVND (reference sequence). This CDR3 spans 16 amino acids. Here the CDR3 reads CASSPGLAVLGDEQYF. CDR3 sequence (DNA): TGTGCCAGTAGTCCAGGACTAGCGGTGCTTGGCGACGAGCAGTACTTC.

The V call is TRBV9, the J call TRBJ2-1, with TRBD2 identical over 9 bases. This CDR3 comprises 15 residues. CDR1 is SGDLS and CDR2 is YYNGEE in the germline V gene. V dropped 4 bases and J dropped 5; count of bases not matched to a gene: 7. The CDR3 DNA sequence: TGTGCCAGCAGCCGGACTAGCGTCGACCACAATGAGCAGTTCTTC. Translated, it gives CASSRTSVDHNEQFF.

The chain links TRBV5-4 to TRBJ1-3; TRBD1 aligns across 9 bases. Germline trimming cut 5 bases from V and 1 base from J; bases unmatched to any gene: 4. There are 15 residues in the CDR3. Germline values: CDR1 SGHNT, CDR2 YYREEE (reference sequence). The CDR3 here is CASSYGTGSGNTIYF. In DNA form, the CDR3 reads TGTGCCAGCAGTTATGGGACAGGGTCTGGAAACACCATATATTTT.

CDR3 nucleotides: TGTGCCAGCTCACCACCCCTAGCGGGAACGTACGAGCAGTACTTC. As protein: CASSPPLAGTYEQYF. The chain uses TRBV18 and TRBJ2-7; 9 bases match TRBD2. Looked up from germline, CDR1 is KGHSH and CDR2 is LQKENI. This CDR3 contains 15 residues. J lost 4 bases, V lost 0 bases, and 4 bases had no gene match.

The CDR3 nucleotides are TGTGCCAGGCCCCGGGACAGGCACTACAATGAGCAGTTCTTC. Translated: CARPRDRHYNEQFF. The rearrangement joins TRBV28 to TRBJ2-1, with TRBD1 matching over 8 bases. CDR1 is MDHEN, CDR2 SYDVKM, per germline. V dropped 9 bases and J dropped 3; count of bases not matched to a gene: 7. This CDR3 comprises 14 residues.

CDR3 bases: TGCGCCAGCAGCCAAGATTTCCCCGGGAGAACCGGGGAGCTGTTTTTT. Protein sequence: CASSQDFPGRTGELFF. This rearrangement joins TRBV4-3 to TRBJ2-2; a weak D match, TRBD2 (6 bases). The CDR3 totals 16 residues. The germline V gene encodes CDR1 LGHNA and CDR2 YSLEER. Trimming took 0 bases from V and 5 from J, leaving 13 bases between them.

The chain has TRBV2 and TRBJ1-3; unclear D gene. The germline CDR1 and CDR2 sequences are SNHLY and FYNNEI. The CDR3 extends over 15 amino acids. V lost 6 bases, J lost 0 bases, and 12 bases lay in between. CDR3 bases: TGTGCCAGCAGCCCCCTTCGGATCTCTGGAAACACCATATATTTT. Translation: CASSPLRISGNTIYF.